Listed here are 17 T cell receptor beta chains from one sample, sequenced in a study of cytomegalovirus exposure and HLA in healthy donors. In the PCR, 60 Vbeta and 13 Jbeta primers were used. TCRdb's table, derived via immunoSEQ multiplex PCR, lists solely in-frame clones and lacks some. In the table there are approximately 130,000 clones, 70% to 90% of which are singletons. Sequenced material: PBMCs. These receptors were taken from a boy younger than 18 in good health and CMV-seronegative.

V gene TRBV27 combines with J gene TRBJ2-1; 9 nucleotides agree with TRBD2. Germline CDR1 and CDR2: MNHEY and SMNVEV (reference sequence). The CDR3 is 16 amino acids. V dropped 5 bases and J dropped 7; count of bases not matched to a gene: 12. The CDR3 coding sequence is TGTGCCAGCAGTCCCCGAAATAGCGGGAGAAATAATGAGCAGTTCTTC. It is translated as CASSPRNSGRNNEQFF.

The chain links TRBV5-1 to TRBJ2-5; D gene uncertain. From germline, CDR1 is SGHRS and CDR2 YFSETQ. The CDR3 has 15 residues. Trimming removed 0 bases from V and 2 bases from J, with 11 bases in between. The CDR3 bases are TGCGCCAGCAGCTTGGGGGCAGGTCTTCAAGAGACCCAGTACTTC. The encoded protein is CASSLGAGLQETQYF.

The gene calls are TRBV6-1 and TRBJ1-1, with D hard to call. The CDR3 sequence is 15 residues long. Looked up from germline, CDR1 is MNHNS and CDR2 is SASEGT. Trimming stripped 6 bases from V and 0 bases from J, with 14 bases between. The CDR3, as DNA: TGTGCCAGCAGCCTAATCGACTTCATGAACACTGAAGCTTTCTTT. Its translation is CASSLIDFMNTEAFF.

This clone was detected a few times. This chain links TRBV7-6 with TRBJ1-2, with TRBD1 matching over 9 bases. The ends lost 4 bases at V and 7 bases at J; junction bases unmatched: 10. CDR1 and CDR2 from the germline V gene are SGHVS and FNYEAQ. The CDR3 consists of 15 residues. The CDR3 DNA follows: TGTGCCAGCAGCTCAGGAGGACAGGGGAGTGGTGGCTACACCTTC. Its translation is CASSSGGQGSGGYTF.

The CDR3 DNA reads TGCGCCAGCACCCCGGAGATCGGCAATGAGCAGTTCTTC. Encoded protein: CASTPEIGNEQFF. J is TRBJ2-1 and V is TRBV5-1; no definite D call. The CDR3 loop spans 13 amino acids. Per germline, CDR1 SGHRS and CDR2 YFSETQ. With 6 bases removed from V and 6 bases from J, the gap between germline ends came to 13 bases.

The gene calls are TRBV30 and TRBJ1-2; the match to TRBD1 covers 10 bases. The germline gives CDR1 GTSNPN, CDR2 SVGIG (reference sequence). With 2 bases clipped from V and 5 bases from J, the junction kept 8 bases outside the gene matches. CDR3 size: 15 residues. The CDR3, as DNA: TGTGCCTGGAGTCCAGGGACAGGGGTAGGGTATGGCTACACCTTC. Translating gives CAWSPGTGVGYGYTF.

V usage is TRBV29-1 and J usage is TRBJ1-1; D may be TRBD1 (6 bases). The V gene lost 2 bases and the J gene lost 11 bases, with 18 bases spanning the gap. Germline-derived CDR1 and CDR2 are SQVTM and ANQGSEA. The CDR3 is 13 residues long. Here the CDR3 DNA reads TGCAGCGTTGAACCGTCCCGAGAGGGGGACGCTTTCTTT. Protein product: CSVEPSREGDAFF.

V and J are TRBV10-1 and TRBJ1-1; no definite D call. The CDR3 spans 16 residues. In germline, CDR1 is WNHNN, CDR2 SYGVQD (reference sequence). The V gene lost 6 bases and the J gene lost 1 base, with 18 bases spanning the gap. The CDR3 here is CASSVLTWAPNTEAFF. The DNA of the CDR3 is TGCGCCAGCAGCGTCCTAACTTGGGCTCCGAACACTGAAGCTTTCTTT.

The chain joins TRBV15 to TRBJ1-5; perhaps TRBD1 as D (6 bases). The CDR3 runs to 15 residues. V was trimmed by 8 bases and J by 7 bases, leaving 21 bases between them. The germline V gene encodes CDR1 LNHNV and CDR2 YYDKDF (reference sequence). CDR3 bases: TGTGCCACCGCCCAGGCGGGAGGGGGATGGCAGCCCCAGCATTTT. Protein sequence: CATAQAGGGWQPQHF. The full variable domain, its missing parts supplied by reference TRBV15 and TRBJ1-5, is DAMVIQNPRYQVTQFGKPVTLSCSQTLNHNVMYWYQQKSSQAPKLLFHYYDKDFNNEADTPDNFQSRRPNTSFCFLDIRSPGLGDTAMYLCATAQAGGGWQPQHFGDGTRLSIL.

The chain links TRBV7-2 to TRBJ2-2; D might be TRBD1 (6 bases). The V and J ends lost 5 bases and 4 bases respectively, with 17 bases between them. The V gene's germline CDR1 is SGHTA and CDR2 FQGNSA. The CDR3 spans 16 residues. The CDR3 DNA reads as TGTGCCAGCAGCCCCCAGTGGGGGCGTCGCACCGGGGAGCTGTTTTTT. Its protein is CASSPQWGRRTGELFF.

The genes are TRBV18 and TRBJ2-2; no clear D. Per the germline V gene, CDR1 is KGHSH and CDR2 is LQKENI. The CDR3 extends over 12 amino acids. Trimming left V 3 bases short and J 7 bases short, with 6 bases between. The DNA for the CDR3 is TGTGCCAGCTCACCTAGCTTCGGGGAGCTGTTTTTT. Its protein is CASSPSFGELFF.

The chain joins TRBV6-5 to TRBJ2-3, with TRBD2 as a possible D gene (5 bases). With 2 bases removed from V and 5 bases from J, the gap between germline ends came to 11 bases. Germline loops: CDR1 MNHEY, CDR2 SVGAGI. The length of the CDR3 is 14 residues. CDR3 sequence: CASSYAGMGDTQYF. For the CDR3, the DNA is TGTGCCAGCAGTTACGCGGGTATGGGAGATACGCAGTATTTT.

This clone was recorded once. CDR3 amino acids: CASSEFPDAGGSYNEQFF. In DNA form, the CDR3 reads TGCGCCAGCAGTGAATTTCCTGACGCGGGAGGGTCCTACAATGAGCAGTTCTTC. The chain employs TRBV10-1 and TRBJ2-1; 9 nucleotides line up with TRBD2. The CDR3 sequence is 18 residues long. V was clipped by 3 bases and J by 1 base; unmatched bases: 10. Germline V gene lookup returns CDR1 WNHNN and CDR2 SYGVQD (reference sequence).

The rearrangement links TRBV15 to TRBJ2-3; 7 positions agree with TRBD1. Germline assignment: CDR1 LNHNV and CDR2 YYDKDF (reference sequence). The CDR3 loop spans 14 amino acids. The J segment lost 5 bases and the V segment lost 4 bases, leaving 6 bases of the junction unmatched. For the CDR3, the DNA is TGTGCCACCAGCATGACAGGGTCGAAAGATACGCAGTATTTT. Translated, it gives CATSMTGSKDTQYF.

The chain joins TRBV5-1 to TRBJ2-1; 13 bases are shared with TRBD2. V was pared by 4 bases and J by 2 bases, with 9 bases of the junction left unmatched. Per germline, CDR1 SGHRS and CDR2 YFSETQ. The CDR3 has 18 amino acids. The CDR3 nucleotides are TGCGCCAGCAGCCTAACTAGCGGGGGGGCCAGCCCCTACAATGAGCAGTTCTTC. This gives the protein CASSLTSGGASPYNEQFF.

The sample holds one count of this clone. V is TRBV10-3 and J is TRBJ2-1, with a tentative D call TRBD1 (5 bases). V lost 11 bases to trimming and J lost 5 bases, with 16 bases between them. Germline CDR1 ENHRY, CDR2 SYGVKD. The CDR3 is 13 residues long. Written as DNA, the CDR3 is TGTGCCTGCAAGGGGCAGAGGAACAATGAGCAGTTCTTC. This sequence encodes CACKGQRNNEQFF.

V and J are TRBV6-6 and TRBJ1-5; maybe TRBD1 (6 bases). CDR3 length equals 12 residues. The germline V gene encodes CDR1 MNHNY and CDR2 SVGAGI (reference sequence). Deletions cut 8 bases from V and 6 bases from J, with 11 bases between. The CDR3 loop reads CASSGAAQPQHF. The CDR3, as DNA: TGTGCCAGCTCAGGGGCAGCTCAGCCCCAGCATTTT.